The 7 T cell receptor beta chains below all came from one sample that was sequenced in a study of molecular identifiers for immune sequencing clone quantification. MiXCR was run by TCRdb on the PCR reads, yielding one entry per CDR3 protein. The data contain approximately 500,000 distinct CDR3 sequences, roughly 25% of them singletons. The sample was naive CD8+ T cells from blood, with Jurkat cell RNA spiked in. Subset: FACS-sorted CD8+CD4-CCR7+CD45RA+ naive T cells. These receptor sequences come from a human donor in good health. Some libraries in this study had Jurkat cell RNA spiked in.

As concerns this clonotype: A much larger clonotype is one base distant, so this may be a read error. This chain connects TRBV7-6 to TRBJ2-3, with D perhaps matching TRBD1 (6 bases). V was cut by 5 bases and J by 14 bases, with 17 bases left in between. This CDR3 region has 12 residues. Germline values: CDR1 SGHVS, CDR2 FNYEAQ. This CDR3 reads CASSATGLERYF. In nucleotides, the CDR3 is TGTGCCAGCAGCGCAACAGGGCTGGAGCGGTATTTT. Full variable domain (rest looked up from reference TRBV7-6 and TRBJ2-3): GAGVSQSPRYKVTKRGQDVALRCDPISGHVSLYWYRQALGQGPEFLTYFNYEAQQDKSGLPNDRFSAERPEGSISTLTIQRTEQRDSAMYRCASSATGLERYFGPGTRLTVL.

This clonotype was counted many times. The chain combines TRBV7-6 with TRBJ2-5; D unclear. The CDR3 is 14 amino acids. Trimming stripped 4 bases from V and 1 base from J, with 10 bases between. The germline gives CDR1 SGHVS, CDR2 FNYEAQ. The CDR3 bases are TGTGCCAGCAGCTATACGGTACTCCAAGAGACCCAGTACTTC. Translating it yields CASSYTVLQETQYF.

This clonotype was detected only once. The rearrangement joins TRBV27 to TRBJ2-1; D gene unclear. V lost 0 bases and J lost 7, with 10 bases in between. CDR1 is MNHEY and CDR2 is SMNVEV in the germline V gene (reference sequence). This CDR3 has 14 residues. The CDR3 sequence: CASSLSSLLNEQFF. The CDR3 DNA reads as TGTGCCAGCAGTTTATCGTCCCTCCTAAATGAGCAGTTCTTC.

This clonotype turned up a few times. The gene calls are TRBV13 and TRBJ2-6; D is possibly TRBD2 (7 bases). Trimming removed 2 bases at V and 4 bases at J, with 18 bases between. This CDR3 has 18 amino acids. Germline V CDR1 and CDR2: PRHDT, FYEKMQ (reference sequence). The CDR3 DNA reads as TGTGCCAGCAGCTTATCGCTAAACGGGGGGCAAGGGGCCAACGTCCTGACTTTC. Residues: CASSLSLNGGQGANVLTF. Supplemented by reference TRBV13 and TRBJ2-6, the full variable domain reads AAGVIQSPRHLIKEKRETATLKCYPIPRHDTVYWYQQGPGQDPQFLISFYEKMQSDKGSIPDRFSAQQFSDYHSELNMSSLELGDSALYFCASSLSLNGGQGANVLTFGAGSRLTVL.

Note on this clonotype: Just one base apart from a much larger clone, this may be a read error. CDR3 residues: CARRQGVAEAFF. The CDR3 coding sequence is TGTGCCCGCAGACAGGGGGTAGCTGAAGCTTTCTTT. This rearrangement joins TRBV7-9 to TRBJ1-1; 9 positions match TRBD1. The CDR3 sequence is 12 residues long. Germline CDR1 and CDR2: SEHNR and FQNEAQ (reference sequence).

There are many counts of this clonotype. V gene TRBV6-2 or TRBV6-3 combines with J gene TRBJ2-3; no firm D call. The V gene's germline CDR1 is MNHEY and CDR2 SVGEGT. V gave up 8 bases and J gave up 6 bases, with 9 bases separating them. This CDR3 has 11 amino acids. DNA of the CDR3: TGTGCCAGCGCTCTTAGCGATACGCAGTATTTT. Encoded protein: CASALSDTQYF.

This clonotype has at least ten counts. The genes are TRBV4-3 and TRBJ1-5, with D unclear. V lost 0 bases and J lost 5, with 11 bases in between. Germline CDR1 is LGHNA and CDR2 is YSLEER. This CDR3 has 15 amino acids. CDR3 in DNA: TGCGCCAGCAGCCAAGATTTAGGTCTGTATCAGCCCCAGCATTTT. Translated, it gives CASSQDLGLYQPQHF.